This TCR beta chain was retrieved from a study of T cells in Graves' hyperthyroidism and ophthalmopathy. Study at large: Once the initial diagnosis was made, peripheral blood was obtained before any treatment. The study, taken as a whole, reports: Before onset, ophthalmopathy was predicted by the model a median approximately 6.5 months earlier. Within blood appeared most thyroid clonotypes that had expanded above 0.001.

RNA transcripts yielded amplified TCR beta CDR3 regions. An initial round of RT-PCR targeting the TCR CDR3 relied on the HTBI primer set. TCRdb recomputed calls from the multiplex PCR reads with MiXCR, one row per CDR3 protein. The sample consists of some 570,000 distinct CDR3 sequences, 14% of them appearing once. This sample holds PBMCs from 10 ml fresh peripheral blood. In its sample, this clonotype was seen many times. Its specificity is unknown. This TCR came from a woman aged 18-29 years with Graves' ophthalmopathy. Sequencing was performed on blood.

The chain's CDR3 is CASSQVRYNEQFF. The CDR3 DNA reads TGTGCCAGCAGCCAAGTTAGGTACAATGAGCAGTTCTTC. This chain links TRBV3-1 with TRBJ2-1; D gene uncertain. Germline CDR1 reads LGHDT; CDR2 reads YNNKEL (reference sequence). The germline V and J ends were trimmed by 1 base and 4 bases, with 5 bases remaining between them. The CDR3 spans 13 residues.